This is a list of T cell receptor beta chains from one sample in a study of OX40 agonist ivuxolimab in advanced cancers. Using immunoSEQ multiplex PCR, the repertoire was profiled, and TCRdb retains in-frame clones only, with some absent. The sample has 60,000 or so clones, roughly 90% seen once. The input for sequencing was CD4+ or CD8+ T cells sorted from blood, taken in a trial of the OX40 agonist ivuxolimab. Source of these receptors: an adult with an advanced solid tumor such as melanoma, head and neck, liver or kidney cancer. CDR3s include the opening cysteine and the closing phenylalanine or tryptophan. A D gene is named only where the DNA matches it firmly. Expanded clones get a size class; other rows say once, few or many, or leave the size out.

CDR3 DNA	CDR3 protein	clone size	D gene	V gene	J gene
TGTGCCAGCAGCAAACTGGGACAGGGGCACACTGAAGCTTTCTTT	CASSKLGQGHTEAFF	NA	NA	TRBV21-1	TRBJ1-1
TGTGCCAGCAGTTCCAGCGAGCGGACCGGGGGCTATGGCTACACCTTC	CASSSSERTGGYGYTF	NA	NA	TRBV27	TRBJ1-2
TGTGCCAGTAGTATCGGGTGGGATACGCAGTATTTT	CASSIGWDTQYF	NA	NA	TRBV19	TRBJ2-3
TGTGCCAGCAGCTTGTTCGGGGACTCCTACAATGAGCAGTTCTTC	CASSLFGDSYNEQFF	NA	NA	TRBV5-4	TRBJ2-1
TGTGCCATTGGGACTAGCGGGAGTTCCTACGAGCAGTACTTC	CAIGTSGSSYEQYF	NA	TRBD2	TRBV10-3	TRBJ2-7
TGTGCCAGCAGTTTAGGGACAGGGGGGATCGGGGAGCTGTTTTTT	CASSLGTGGIGELFF	NA	TRBD1	TRBV27	TRBJ2-2
TGTGCCATCAGTGAGTCCGGGGGGCCTGGCACTGAAGCTTTCTTT	CAISESGGPGTEAFF	NA	NA	TRBV10-3	TRBJ1-1
TGTGCCAGCAGCTCCGACAGGGGGTCCGCCCAAGAGACCCAGTACTTC	CASSSDRGSAQETQYF	NA	TRBD1	TRBV7-9	TRBJ2-5
TGTGCCAGCGCCGGGACGGCCAAGCCCTACGAGCAGTACTTC	CASAGTAKPYEQYF	NA	NA	TRBV2	TRBJ2-7
TGTGCCAGCAGCCGACAGGGCAGTGGGAGAGAGACCCAGTACTTC	CASSRQGSGRETQYF	NA	TRBD1	TRBV28	TRBJ2-5
TGTGCCAGCAGCTCGGGCGAAACAGGGGATCGGGGTCAAGAGACCCAGTACTTC	CASSSGETGDRGQETQYF	NA	TRBD1	TRBV7-2	TRBJ2-5
TGTGCCAGCAGCTTAGGGGGTACCTGGGAGCAGTTCTTC	CASSLGGTWEQFF	NA	NA	TRBV13	TRBJ2-1
TGTGCCAGCAGCATAGGACAGGGAGCTTACGAGCAGTACTTC	CASSIGQGAYEQYF	NA	TRBD1	TRBV11-2	TRBJ2-7
TGTGCCAGCAGTTATACAGGATACTCCTACAATGAGCAGTTCTTC	CASSYTGYSYNEQFF	NA	NA	TRBV27	TRBJ2-1
TGTGCCAGTGGACCGGCAGGACTAGAGCTCTACAATGAGCAGTTCTTC	CASGPAGLELYNEQFF	NA	TRBD2	TRBV28	TRBJ2-1
TGTGCCAGCAGCTTAGATTGGGGAGCCTATGGCTACACCTTC	CASSLDWGAYGYTF	NA	NA	TRBV11-3	TRBJ1-2
TGTGCCAGCAGCGCTAGCGGTGGGGGGGCTTACGAGCAGTACTTC	CASSASGGGAYEQYF	once	NA	TRBV9	TRBJ2-7
TGTGCCACGGACGGACTAGCGGGTCGCTCCTACAATGAGCAGTTCTTC	CATDGLAGRSYNEQFF	NA	TRBD2	TRBV2	TRBJ2-1
TGTGCCAGCAGTATCGCAGATACGCAGTATTTT	CASSIADTQYF	NA	NA	TRBV2	TRBJ2-3
TGTGCCAGCAGCTTCTCCGGGGATGAGCAGTTCTTC	CASSFSGDEQFF	NA	NA	TRBV7-9	TRBJ2-1
TGTGCCAGCAGTTTTCGGGGAACCAACTATGGCTACACCTTC	CASSFRGTNYGYTF	NA	NA	TRBV28	TRBJ1-2
TGTGCCAGCAGCCCAACTAGCGGGGCAGAGACCCAGTACTTC	CASSPTSGAETQYF	NA	TRBD2	TRBV7-9	TRBJ2-5
TGTGCCAGCAGCGTCGGGGGCCACGGGTACGAGCAGTACTTC	CASSVGGHGYEQYF	once	NA	TRBV9	TRBJ2-7
TGCGCCAGCAGCCAAGCCGTAGCGGGAGAACCCCACTCCTACAATGAGCAGTTCTTC	CASSQAVAGEPHSYNEQFF	NA	TRBD2	TRBV4-1	TRBJ2-1
TGTGCCAGCAGTTTATCGGGGATCGGCTACACCTTC	CASSLSGIGYTF	NA	NA	TRBV27	TRBJ1-2
TGCGCCAGCAGTTGTCTAGCGGGAGGGCCGGGCACCGGGGAGCTGTTTTTT	CASSCLAGGPGTGELFF	NA	TRBD2	TRBV10-1	TRBJ2-2
TGCGCCAGCAGCTTGTTTCGAGGAGGGACCGATACGCAGTATTTT	CASSLFRGGTDTQYF	NA	NA	TRBV5-1	TRBJ2-3